This T cell receptor beta chain is drawn from a study of tumor-infiltrating lymphocytes in primary liver carcinoma. Study at large: Yields of productive TCRbeta reads ranged from roughly 3.5 to 7.5 million per sample and were similar across tissue types.

V lost 4 bases and J 2 bases, leaving 15 bases between the germline ends. CDR3 length: 15 amino acids. CDR1 and CDR2 (germline): SGHDN, FVKESK. The source material, roughly 18-32 mg of unsorted bulk tissue, was used to co-extract RNA and DNA. TCR beta cDNA came from about 500 ng total RNA, primed with a constant-region primer. Three nested multiplex PCR rounds, a slightly modified ARM-PCR method, built the TCR beta libraries. In the first two PCR rounds, TRBV1-TRBV30 forward primers were paired with a C-beta reverse primer, and each round lasted about 9 cycles. MiXCR, run by TCRdb on the multiplex PCR reads, gives a single entry per CDR3 protein. The table lists some 40,000 distinct CDR3 sequences, roughly 73% of them singletons. Study outcomes and limitations: Tumors and blood were compared for top-250-clone fraction, and tumors had the significantly higher value (p = 0.039). Tumor region pairs showed greater overlap than either tumor-adjacent or tumor-blood pairs did.

Comments on this clonotype: Its antigen is unidentified.

Material: tumor-adjacent normal liver tissue. This clonotype was sampled from a man aged 40-55 years with primary liver carcinoma and hepatitis B virus infection. The chain couples TRBV14 to TRBJ2-7, with TRBD1 as a possible D gene (6 bases). CDR3 DNA: TGTGCCAGCAGCCGACCGGTACAGGGCCCCTACGAGCAGTACTTC. Translating gives CASSRPVQGPYEQYF.